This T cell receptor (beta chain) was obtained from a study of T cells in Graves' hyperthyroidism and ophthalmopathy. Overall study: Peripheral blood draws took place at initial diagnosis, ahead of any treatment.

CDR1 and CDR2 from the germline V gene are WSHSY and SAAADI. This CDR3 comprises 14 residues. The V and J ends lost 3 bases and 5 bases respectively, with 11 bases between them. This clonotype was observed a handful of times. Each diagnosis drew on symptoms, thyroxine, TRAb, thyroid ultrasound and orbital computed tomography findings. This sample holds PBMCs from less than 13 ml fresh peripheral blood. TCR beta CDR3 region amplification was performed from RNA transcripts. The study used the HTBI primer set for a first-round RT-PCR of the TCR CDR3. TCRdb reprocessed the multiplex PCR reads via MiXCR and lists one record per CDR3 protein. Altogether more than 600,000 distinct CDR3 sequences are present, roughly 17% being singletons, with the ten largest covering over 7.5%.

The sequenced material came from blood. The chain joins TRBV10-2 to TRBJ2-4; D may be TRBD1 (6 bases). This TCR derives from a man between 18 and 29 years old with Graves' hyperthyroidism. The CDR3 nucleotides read TGCGCCAGCAGTGACCAGGGGTTGGAAAACATTCAGTACTTC. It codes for CASSDQGLENIQYF.